A selection of T cell receptor beta chains follows, all from one sample in a study of cytomegalovirus exposure and HLA in healthy donors. Only in-frame clones appear in the TCRdb table, and some are missing; sequencing was by immunoSEQ multiplex PCR. The sample comprises almost 200,000 clones, about 80% of which are singletons, and 4.4% rests with the top ten. The sample taken for sequencing was PBMCs. The receptor source for this set is a woman in her 30s in good health and CMV-seropositive. The CDR3 runs from the conserved cysteine through the conserved F or W. Fields, in order: D gene, V gene, J gene, clone size, CDR3 DNA, CDR3 protein. A D gene is named only where the DNA matches it firmly. A clone size is listed for some rows: how often the clone was seen (once, few, many), or a class if it is expanded.

.	TRBV19	TRBJ1-5	.	TGTGCCAGTAGTATAGGACACAATCAGCCCCAGCATTTT	CASSIGHNQPQHF
TRBD1	TRBV6-4	TRBJ1-2	.	TGTGCCAGCAGTGACCGGGACAGCAACTATGGCTACACCTTC	CASSDRDSNYGYTF
TRBD1	TRBV28	TRBJ2-7	.	TGTGCCAGCAGACCGGGACAGGGGATAATCTACGAGCAGTACTTC	CASRPGQGIIYEQYF
.	TRBV7-9	TRBJ2-7	.	TGTGCCAGCAGCCCCCATCTTAGCTACGAGCAGTACTTC	CASSPHLSYEQYF
.	TRBV30	TRBJ2-7	once	TGTGCCTGGGGAGGGGGGGTCGAGCAGTACTTC	CAWGGGVEQYF
.	TRBV30	TRBJ1-5	few	TGTGCCTGGACTATAACAGGTAGCAATCAGCCCCAGCATTTT	CAWTITGSNQPQHF
TRBD1	TRBV10-1	TRBJ2-3	.	TGCGCCAGCAGTGAGGAACAGTGGGACAGGGGCCGCACAGATACGCAGTATTTT	CASSEEQWDRGRTDTQYF
.	TRBV2	TRBJ2-7	.	TGTGCCAGCATTGGCTGGGAGTCAGGGGCCTCCTACGAGCAGTACTTC	CASIGWESGASYEQYF
.	TRBV5-1	TRBJ2-5	.	TGCGCCAGCAGCTTGGCAGGATTTCTCGAAGAGACCCAGTACTTC	CASSLAGFLEETQYF
TRBD1	TRBV11-3	TRBJ2-2	.	TGTGCCAGCAGCGACAGGGGAGTCGGGGAGCTGTTTTTT	CASSDRGVGELFF
TRBD2	TRBV7-6	TRBJ2-3	.	TGTGCCAGCAGCTTCCCCGGCGGTAGCGGGACATTCACAGATACGCAGTATTTT	CASSFPGGSGTFTDTQYF
TRBD2	TRBV4-2	TRBJ2-1	few	TGTGCCAGCAGCCAACAGTCCAGCGGGAGCCGTTTCCACAATGAGCAGTTCTTC	CASSQQSSGSRFHNEQFF
.	TRBV7-2	TRBJ1-5	.	TGTGCCAGCAGCTCCCAACCTCGGTTCAATCAGCCCCAGCATTTT	CASSSQPRFNQPQHF
.	TRBV27	TRBJ2-5	.	TGTGCCAGCTCCCCCCGCGGGGAGGCTTGGGGGGAGACCCAGTACTTC	CASSPRGEAWGETQYF
TRBD1	TRBV19	TRBJ1-5	.	TGTGCCAGTAGTGCCCGACAGGGGTCGAGCAATCAGCCCCAGCATTTT	CASSARQGSSNQPQHF
TRBD1	TRBV6-5	TRBJ2-5	.	TGTGCCAGCAGTATCACAGGGGCTCCAGAGACCCAGTACTTC	CASSITGAPETQYF
TRBD1	TRBV11-2	TRBJ1-2	.	TGTGCCAGCAGCCCCACAGGGGCGCGAGGCTACACCTTC	CASSPTGARGYTF
.	TRBV7-8	TRBJ1-1	.	TGTGCCAGCAGCCCGAGTAGGGGTACCCCTGAAGCTTTCTTT	CASSPSRGTPEAFF
.	TRBV21-1	TRBJ1-5	.	TGTGCCAGCAGCAAAGATACCGGGACAGGGGAATCAAGCAATCAGCCCCAGCATTTT	CASSKDTGTGESSNQPQHF
TRBD1	TRBV7-9	TRBJ2-1	.	TGTGCCAGCAGCCCCCAGACAGGGGGCTCCTACAATGAGCAGTTCTTC	CASSPQTGGSYNEQFF
TRBD2	TRBV10-3	TRBJ2-3	.	TGTGCCATCAGTGGCGGGGGGGTGGGAGATACGCAGTATTTT	CAISGGGVGDTQYF
TRBD1	TRBV6-4	TRBJ1-2	.	TGTGCCAGCAGTCCGGGGACAGGGGGCGATGGCTACACCTTC	CASSPGTGGDGYTF
TRBD1	TRBV10-1	TRBJ1-5	once	TGCGCCAGCGGAGACAGGGGGGAGGTAAGCAATCAGCCCCAGCATTTT	CASGDRGEVSNQPQHF
TRBD2	TRBV7-6	TRBJ2-7	.	TGTGCCAGCAGCACACCCCGGACTAGCGGGAGTATATACGAGCAGTACTTC	CASSTPRTSGSIYEQYF
TRBD1	TRBV15	TRBJ1-4	once	TGTGCCACCAGCAGAGACAGGGGGATTGAAAAACTGTTTTTT	CATSRDRGIEKLFF
.	TRBV5-6	TRBJ1-2	.	TGTGCCAGCAGGGTACCGGGGTCCCGAGGCTACACCTTC	CASRVPGSRGYTF
.	TRBV2	TRBJ1-2	.	TGTGCCAGCAGTGACACAGGGCGGGGGTATGGCTACACCTTC	CASSDTGRGYGYTF
TRBD1	TRBV6-5	TRBJ2-1	.	TGTGCCAGCAGTTCTGAATGGGGACAGAGATACAATGAGCAGTTCTTC	CASSSEWGQRYNEQFF
TRBD2	TRBV9	TRBJ2-5	.	TGTGCCAGCAGCGAACGCTCGTCGAGACTAGCGGGGGAGACCCAGTACTTC	CASSERSSRLAGETQYF
TRBD1	TRBV5-1	TRBJ2-3	.	TGCGCCAGCAGCGACGGGACAGGGAGTAGCACAGATACGCAGTATTTT	CASSDGTGSSTDTQYF
.	TRBV27	TRBJ1-5	.	TGTGCCAGCAGTCCTAGGGGGTTTGGCAATCAGCCCCAGCATTTT	CASSPRGFGNQPQHF
.	TRBV5-1	TRBJ1-6	.	TGCGCCAGCAGCCCGGACAGCCTGGGAAATTCACCCCTCCACTTT	CASSPDSLGNSPLHF
.	TRBV2	TRBJ1-1	.	TGTGCCAGCAGTGAGTTCATTAACACTGAAGCTTTCTTT	CASSEFINTEAFF
.	TRBV4-1	TRBJ2-5	once	TGCGCCAGCAGCCAAGAGTGGAGAGGGATTGGAGAGACCCAGTACTTC	CASSQEWRGIGETQYF
.	TRBV18	TRBJ1-4	.	TGTGCCAGCTCACCAAACGGGGGTGCAACTAATGAAAAACTGTTTTTT	CASSPNGGATNEKLFF
.	TRBV5-6	TRBJ1-1	.	TGTGCCAGCACCCTTGGAACAGGTGACGCTTTCTTT	CASTLGTGDAFF
TRBD1	TRBV4-2	TRBJ1-4	.	TGTGCCAGCAGCCAAGGTCGAGGGGGCGAGGAAAAACTGTTTTTT	CASSQGRGGEEKLFF
.	TRBV19	TRBJ2-1	.	TGTGCCAGTATTGGACAGAGCTCCTACAATGAGCAGTTCTTC	CASIGQSSYNEQFF
TRBD2	TRBV7-2	TRBJ2-7	.	TGTGCCAGCAGCTTGTGGGGGGGGGACCACGAGCAGTACTTC	CASSLWGGDHEQYF
.	TRBV4-2	TRBJ2-7	.	TGTGCCAGCAGCCAAGCTCCCCGTTTAGAGCAGTACTTC	CASSQAPRLEQYF
TRBD1	TRBV5-6	TRBJ2-2	.	TGTGCCAGCAGCTCACTCGACAGGGAACTAAACACCGGGGAGCTGTTTTTT	CASSSLDRELNTGELFF
.	TRBV6-1	TRBJ1-5	.	TGTGCCAGCGAGTGGCAGGGCAATCAGCCCCAGCATTTT	CASEWQGNQPQHF
TRBD1	TRBV4-2	TRBJ1-2	once	TGTGCCAGCAGCCCCCGGGACAGGGGTAACTATGGCTACACCTTC	CASSPRDRGNYGYTF
.	TRBV7-9	TRBJ2-3	.	TGTGCCAGCAACTCTGGGCGTGAGATAGATACGCAGTATTTT	CASNSGREIDTQYF
.	TRBV5-4	TRBJ2-7	.	TGTGCCAGCAGCTTCAGCGGAACCTACGAGCAGTACTTC	CASSFSGTYEQYF
TRBD2	TRBV13	TRBJ2-7	.	TGTGCCAGCAGCCGAGCGGGACTCGGGGTGGTGTACGAGCAGTACTTC	CASSRAGLGVVYEQYF
TRBD2	TRBV11-2	TRBJ2-1	.	TGTGCCAGCAGCCCAAACTTTGGGACTAGCGGCCTCGGGGAGCAGTTCTTC	CASSPNFGTSGLGEQFF
TRBD1	TRBV7-9	TRBJ1-1	.	TGTGCCAGCAGCTTAGTGGAAGGGGGCCGGAACACTGAAGCTTTCTTT	CASSLVEGGRNTEAFF
.	TRBV29-1	TRBJ1-1	.	TGCAGCCCCAGGTGGGGACTTCGGGCTTTCTTT	CSPRWGLRAFF
TRBD2	TRBV7-2	TRBJ2-7	.	TGTGCCAGCAGCCCTAGCGGGGGGATCTACGAGCAGTACTTC	CASSPSGGIYEQYF
TRBD1	TRBV11-2	TRBJ1-4	.	TGTGCCAGCAGCTGGGGACAGGGCCGGGAAAAACTGTTTTTT	CASSWGQGREKLFF
TRBD1	TRBV5-5	TRBJ2-3	.	TGTGCCAGCAGCGCACCGGGACAGGGGGAGGATACGCAGTATTTT	CASSAPGQGEDTQYF
TRBD2	TRBV27	TRBJ2-1	.	TGTGCCAGCAGACAAGGACTAGCGGGTTACAATGAGCAGTTCTTC	CASRQGLAGYNEQFF
TRBD1	TRBV4-3	TRBJ2-2	.	TGCGCCAGCAGCCACCCCGTGGGACAGGGGAGCGGGGAGCTGTTTTTT	CASSHPVGQGSGELFF
.	TRBV6-5	TRBJ1-2	.	TGTGCCAGCAGCCTTGCTGCGGGGGGCTACGGCTACACCTTC	CASSLAAGGYGYTF